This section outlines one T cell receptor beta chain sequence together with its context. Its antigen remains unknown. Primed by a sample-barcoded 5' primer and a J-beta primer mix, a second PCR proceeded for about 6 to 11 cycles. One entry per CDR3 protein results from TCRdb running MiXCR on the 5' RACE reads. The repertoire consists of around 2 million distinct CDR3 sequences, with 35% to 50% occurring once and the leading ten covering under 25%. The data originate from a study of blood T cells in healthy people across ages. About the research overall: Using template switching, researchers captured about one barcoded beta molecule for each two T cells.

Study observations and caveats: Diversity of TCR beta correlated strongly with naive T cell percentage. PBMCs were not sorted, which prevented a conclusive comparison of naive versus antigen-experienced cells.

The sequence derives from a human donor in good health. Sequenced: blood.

The CDR3 DNA is TGTGCCAGCAGCGAAACACTTGGAGATACGCAGTATTTT. It codes for CASSETLGDTQYF. The V and J genes are TRBV4-2 and TRBJ2-3, with D hard to call. This CDR3 contains 13 residues. Per the germline V gene, CDR1 is LGHNA and CDR2 is YNFKEQ. V was trimmed by 5 bases and J by 5 bases, leaving 11 bases between them.